This T cell receptor (beta chain) was captured in a study of metastatic and nonmetastatic thyroid tumors. Germline-derived CDR1 and CDR2 are LNHDA and SQIVND (reference sequence). The CDR3 runs 15 residues. V was clipped by 6 bases and J by 2 bases, with 17 bases between them. As concerns this clone: Its antigen is not known.

Overall study findings and caveats: TCR beta diversity was reportedly significantly higher in malignant thyroid tumors than benign nodules, in blood and tumor.

In the original processing: The study's classifier, a distant-metastasis tool for papillary thyroid cancer, was built using CDR3 differences across clinicopathological groups. TCRdb re-clonotyped the PCR reads via MiXCR. Clone size and V and J calls follow TCRdb, not the original study. Among 14,000 to 15,000 clones listed, approximately 3.9% were seen once. Ahead of thyroid surgery, no patient had received treatment of any kind. What was sequenced was tumor tissue. This receptor was taken from a female donor with papillary thyroid cancer or a benign thyroid nodule (not recorded which). Some clones in this sample may be carry-over from other donors' samples. The chain has TRBV19 and TRBJ2-7; perhaps TRBD2 as D (5 bases). The CDR3 DNA follows: TGTGCCAGTAGCGGGGTGTTTGCGGGCCCCTACGAGCAGTACTTC. This codes for CASSGVFAGPYEQYF.